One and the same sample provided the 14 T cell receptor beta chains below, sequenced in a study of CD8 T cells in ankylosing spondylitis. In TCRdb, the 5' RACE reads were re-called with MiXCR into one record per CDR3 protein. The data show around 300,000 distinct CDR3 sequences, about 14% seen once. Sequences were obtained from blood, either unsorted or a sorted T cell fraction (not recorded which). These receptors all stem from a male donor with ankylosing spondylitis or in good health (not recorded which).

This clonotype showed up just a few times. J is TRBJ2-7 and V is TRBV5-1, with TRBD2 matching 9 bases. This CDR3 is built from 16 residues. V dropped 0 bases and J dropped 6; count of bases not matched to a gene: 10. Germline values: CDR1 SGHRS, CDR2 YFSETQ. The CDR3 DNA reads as TGCGCCAGCAGCTTGGAAAGGGCTAGCGGGGCCTCCGAGCAGTACTTC. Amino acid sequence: CASSLERASGASEQYF.

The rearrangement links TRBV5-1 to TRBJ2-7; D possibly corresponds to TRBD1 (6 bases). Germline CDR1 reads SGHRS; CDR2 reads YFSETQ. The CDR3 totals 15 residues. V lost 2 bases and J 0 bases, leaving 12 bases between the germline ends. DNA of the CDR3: TGCGCCAGCAGCTTAGCTAGGACAGCCTCCTACGAGCAGTACTTC. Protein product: CASSLARTASYEQYF.

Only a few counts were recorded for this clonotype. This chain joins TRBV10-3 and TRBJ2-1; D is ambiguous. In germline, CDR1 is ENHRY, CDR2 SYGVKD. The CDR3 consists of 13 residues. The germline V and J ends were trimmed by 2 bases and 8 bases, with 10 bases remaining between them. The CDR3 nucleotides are TGTGCCATCAGTGAGAACCCACGGGATGAGCAGTTCTTC. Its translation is CAISENPRDEQFF.

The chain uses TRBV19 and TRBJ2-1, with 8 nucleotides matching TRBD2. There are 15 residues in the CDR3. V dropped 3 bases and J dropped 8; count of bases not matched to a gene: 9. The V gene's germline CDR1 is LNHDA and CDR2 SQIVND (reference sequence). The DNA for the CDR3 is TGTGCCAGTAGTATTAAGGCGGGAGGAAGGGATGAGCAGTTCTTC. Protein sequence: CASSIKAGGRDEQFF.

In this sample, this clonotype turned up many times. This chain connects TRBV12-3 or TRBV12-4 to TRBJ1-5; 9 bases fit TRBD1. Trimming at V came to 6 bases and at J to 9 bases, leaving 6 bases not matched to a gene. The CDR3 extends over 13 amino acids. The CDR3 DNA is TGTGCCAGCAGCACAGGGGGCGAGCGGCCCCAGCATTTT. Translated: CASSTGGERPQHF.

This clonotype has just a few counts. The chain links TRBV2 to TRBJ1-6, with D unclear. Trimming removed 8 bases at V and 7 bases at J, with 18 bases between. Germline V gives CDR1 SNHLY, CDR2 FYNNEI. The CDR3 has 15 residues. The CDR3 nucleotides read TGTGCCAGCCGGAGGCCACCAGGCGAGAATTCACCCCTCCACTTT. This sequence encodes CASRRPPGENSPLHF. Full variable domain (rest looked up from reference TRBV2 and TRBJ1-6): EPEVTQTPSHQVTQMGQEVILRCVPISNHLYFYWYRQILGQKVEFLVSFYNNEISEKSEIFDDQFSVERPDGSNFTLKIRSTKLEDSAMYFCASRRPPGENSPLHFGNGTRLTVT.

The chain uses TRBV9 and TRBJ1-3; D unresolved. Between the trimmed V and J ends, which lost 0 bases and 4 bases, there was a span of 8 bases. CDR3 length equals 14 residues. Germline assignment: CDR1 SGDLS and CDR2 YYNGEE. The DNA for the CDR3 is TGTGCCAGCAGCGTAGGCGGATTCGGAAACACCATATATTTT. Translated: CASSVGGFGNTIYF.

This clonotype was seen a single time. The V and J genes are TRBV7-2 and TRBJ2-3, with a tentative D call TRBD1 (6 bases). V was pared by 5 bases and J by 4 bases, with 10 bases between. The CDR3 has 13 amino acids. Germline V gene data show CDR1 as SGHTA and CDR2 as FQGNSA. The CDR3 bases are TGTGCCAGCAGCCCAGGGGCGGCAGATACGCAGTATTTT. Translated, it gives CASSPGAADTQYF.

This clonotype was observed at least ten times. The CDR3 DNA reads TGTGCCAGCAGCTCGACTCCCAGGCTGGACAATGAGCAGTTCTTC. Its protein is CASSSTPRLDNEQFF. The chain employs TRBV7-9 and TRBJ2-1; D is unclear. Germline CDR1 SEHNR, CDR2 FQNEAQ (reference sequence). The CDR3 extends over 15 amino acids. Trimming stripped 4 bases from V and 5 bases from J, with 15 bases between.

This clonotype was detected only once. The CDR3 region has the DNA TGCGCCAGCAGCCAAGATGTAAGGCGGGGGGTTGGTGAAGCTTTCTTT. Amino acid sequence: CASSQDVRRGVGEAFF. The chain couples TRBV4-1 to TRBJ1-1, with a possible D match to TRBD1 (5 bases). Germline assignment: CDR1 MGHRA and CDR2 YSYEKL. With 0 bases removed from V and 7 bases from J, the gap between germline ends came to 18 bases. CDR3 length: 16 residues.

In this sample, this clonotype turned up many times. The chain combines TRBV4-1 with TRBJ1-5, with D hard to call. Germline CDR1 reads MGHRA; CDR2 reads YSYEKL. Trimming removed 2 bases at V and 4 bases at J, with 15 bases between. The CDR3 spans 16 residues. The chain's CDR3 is CASSQRAGTPNQPQHF. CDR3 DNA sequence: TGCGCCAGCAGCCAAAGGGCCGGAACACCTAATCAGCCCCAGCATTTT.

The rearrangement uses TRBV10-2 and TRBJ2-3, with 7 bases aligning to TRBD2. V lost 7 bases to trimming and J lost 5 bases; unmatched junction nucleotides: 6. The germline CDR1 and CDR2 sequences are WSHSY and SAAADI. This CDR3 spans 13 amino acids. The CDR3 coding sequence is TGCGCCAGCATCCCAACGGGGGGAGATACGCAGTATTTT. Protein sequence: CASIPTGGDTQYF.

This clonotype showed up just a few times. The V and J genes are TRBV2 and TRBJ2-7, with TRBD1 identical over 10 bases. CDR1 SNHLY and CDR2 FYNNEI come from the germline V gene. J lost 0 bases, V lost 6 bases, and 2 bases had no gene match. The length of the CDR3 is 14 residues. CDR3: CASRGTGVSYEQYF. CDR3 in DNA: TGTGCCAGCAGGGGGACAGGGGTCTCCTACGAGCAGTACTTC.

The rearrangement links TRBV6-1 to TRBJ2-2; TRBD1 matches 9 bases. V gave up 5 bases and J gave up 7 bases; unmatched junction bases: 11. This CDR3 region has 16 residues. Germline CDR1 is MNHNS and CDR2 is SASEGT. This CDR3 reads CASSPRTGVLDGELFF. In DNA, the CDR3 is TGTGCCAGCAGTCCCCGGACAGGGGTATTGGACGGGGAGCTGTTTTTT.